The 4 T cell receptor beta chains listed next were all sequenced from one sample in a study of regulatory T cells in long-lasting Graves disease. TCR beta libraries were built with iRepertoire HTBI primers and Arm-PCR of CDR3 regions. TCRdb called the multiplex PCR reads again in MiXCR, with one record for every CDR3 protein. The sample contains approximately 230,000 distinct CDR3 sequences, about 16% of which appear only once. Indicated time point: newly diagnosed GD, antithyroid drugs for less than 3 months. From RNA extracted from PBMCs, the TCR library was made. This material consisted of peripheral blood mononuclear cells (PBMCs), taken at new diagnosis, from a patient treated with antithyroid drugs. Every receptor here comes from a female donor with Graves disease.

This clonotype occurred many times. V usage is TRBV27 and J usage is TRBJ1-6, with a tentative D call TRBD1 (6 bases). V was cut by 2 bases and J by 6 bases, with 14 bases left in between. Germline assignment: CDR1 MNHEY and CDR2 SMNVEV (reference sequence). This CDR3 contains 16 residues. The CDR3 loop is CASSLNPGTTNSPLHF. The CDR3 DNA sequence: TGTGCCAGCAGTTTAAACCCCGGGACAACTAATTCACCCCTCCACTTT.

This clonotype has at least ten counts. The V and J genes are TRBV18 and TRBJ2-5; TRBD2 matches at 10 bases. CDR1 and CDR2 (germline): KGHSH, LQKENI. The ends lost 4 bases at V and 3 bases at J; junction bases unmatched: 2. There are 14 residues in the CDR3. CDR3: CASSRLAGEETQYF. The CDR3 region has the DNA TGTGCCAGCTCACGTCTAGCGGGAGAAGAGACCCAGTACTTC.

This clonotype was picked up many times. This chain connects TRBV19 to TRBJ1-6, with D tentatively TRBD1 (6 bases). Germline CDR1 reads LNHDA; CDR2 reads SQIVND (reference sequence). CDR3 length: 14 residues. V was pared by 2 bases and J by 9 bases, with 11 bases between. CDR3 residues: CASSIPGVGSPLHF. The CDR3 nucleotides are TGTGCCAGTAGTATACCAGGGGTGGGTTCACCCCTCCACTTT.

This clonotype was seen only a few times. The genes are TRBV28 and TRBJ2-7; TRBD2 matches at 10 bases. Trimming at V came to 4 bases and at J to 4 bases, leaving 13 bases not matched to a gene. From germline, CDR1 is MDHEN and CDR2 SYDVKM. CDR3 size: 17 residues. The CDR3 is CASSSPSSGRAGYEQYF. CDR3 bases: TGTGCCAGCAGTTCCCCCTCGAGCGGGAGGGCCGGGTACGAGCAGTACTTC.